The 18 T cell receptor beta chains listed next were all sequenced from one sample in a study of cytomegalovirus exposure and HLA in healthy donors. The PCR had 60 Vbeta and 13 Jbeta primers. Sequencing used immunoSEQ multiplex PCR; TCRdb keeps in-frame clones, though not all of them. The table includes roughly 200,000 clones, 77% detected once. Sequencing input: PBMCs. These receptor sequences come from a woman aged 55-70 years in good health and CMV-seropositive.

V usage is TRBV27 and J usage is TRBJ2-7, with no clear D. Trimming shortened V by 2 bases and J by 2 bases, and 7 bases separated the two germline ends. This CDR3 has 13 residues. Germline V CDR1 and CDR2: MNHEY, SMNVEV (reference sequence). CDR3 bases: TGTGCCAGCAGTTTAGCAGGAACCTACGAGCAGTACTTC. The encoded protein is CASSLAGTYEQYF.

The V and J genes are TRBV30 and TRBJ1-4, with D unclear. This CDR3 is 13 amino acids long. Per the germline V gene, CDR1 is GTSNPN and CDR2 is SVGIG (reference sequence). Trimming cost V 2 bases and J 6 bases, with 10 bases left between them. CDR3 DNA sequence: TGTGCCTGGAGTCTGGCGGGAGATGAAAAACTGTTTTTT. It specifies CAWSLAGDEKLFF.

The chain combines TRBV5-1 with TRBJ2-3; the match to TRBD2 covers 9 bases. The germline V gene encodes CDR1 SGHRS and CDR2 YFSETQ. V shed 0 bases and J 3 bases; nucleotides not matched to a gene: 11. The CDR3 contains 18 residues. DNA for the CDR3: TGCGCCAGCAGCTTGGAGGCAATGGCGGGAGGGGCGACAGATACGCAGTATTTT. Its protein product is CASSLEAMAGGATDTQYF.

The chain carries TRBV28 and TRBJ1-3; 9 bases are shared with TRBD1. The V gene end was trimmed by 6 bases and the J gene end by 2 bases; junction bases not matched to a gene: 5. The CDR3 consists of 15 residues. Germline assignment: CDR1 MDHEN and CDR2 SYDVKM. The chain's CDR3 is CASSMTGGAGNTIYF. CDR3 DNA sequence: TGTGCCAGCAGCATGACAGGGGGGGCTGGAAACACCATATATTTT. The full variable domain, its missing parts supplied by reference TRBV28 and TRBJ1-3, is DVKVTQSSRYLVKRTGEKVFLECVQDMDHENMFWYRQDPGLGLRLIYFSYDVKMKEKGDIPEGYSVSREKKERFSLILESASTNQTSMYLCASSMTGGAGNTIYFGEGSWLTVV.

This clone was seen just once. This chain connects TRBV10-3 to TRBJ2-7; 12 positions match TRBD2. The germline CDR1 and CDR2 sequences are ENHRY and SYGVKD. CDR3 length: 17 amino acids. V was clipped by 0 bases and J by 7 bases; unmatched bases: 10. CDR3 sequence (DNA): TGTGCCATCAGTGAGTCGGGGCTAGCGGGAGGGCCGCGGGAGCAGTACTTC. Its translation: CAISESGLAGGPREQYF.

The chain joins TRBV10-1 to TRBJ2-1; weak D call: TRBD2 (5 bases). CDR3 length: 13 residues. The germline gives CDR1 WNHNN, CDR2 SYGVQD (reference sequence). Trimming took off 11 bases at V and 8 bases at J, with 19 bases between the two ends. The DNA of the CDR3 is TGCGCCGGTGACCTTCGGGCGGGCGATGAGCAGTTCTTC. Protein product: CAGDLRAGDEQFF.

The CDR3 DNA is TGTGCCAGTAACCCCCTAGCGGGAGTACCCGATACGCAGTATTTT. This translates into CASNPLAGVPDTQYF. V gene TRBV19 combines with J gene TRBJ2-3; 10 nucleotides line up with TRBD2. Germline loops: CDR1 LNHDA, CDR2 SQIVND (reference sequence). CDR3 size: 15 residues. The V gene end was trimmed by 7 bases and the J gene end by 6 bases; junction bases not matched to a gene: 10.

This chain joins TRBV28 and TRBJ2-7; TRBD1 is a possible D gene (6 bases). The CDR3 covers 11 residues. Deletions cut 6 bases from V and 7 bases from J, with 10 bases between. Germline lookup yields CDR1 MDHEN and CDR2 SYDVKM. The CDR3 here is CASRGAREQYF. DNA of the CDR3: TGTGCCAGCAGGGGGGCAAGAGAGCAGTACTTC.

This clone is a singleton in its sample. V and J are TRBV27 and TRBJ2-3; D perhaps matches TRBD1 (6 bases). CDR3 size: 15 residues. Per germline, CDR1 MNHEY and CDR2 SMNVEV (reference sequence). The V end was cut by 2 bases, the J end by 3 bases, with 12 bases between. The CDR3 nucleotides read TGTGCCAGCAGTTTAGGGGTCAGGGGTACAGATACGCAGTATTTT. This sequence encodes CASSLGVRGTDTQYF.

This sequence joins TRBV7-6 and TRBJ2-2; D is unresolved. CDR1 SGHVS and CDR2 FNYEAQ come from the germline V gene. The ends were cut back, 6 bases at V and 5 bases at J, with 4 bases in the middle. This CDR3 comprises 11 residues. The CDR3 DNA sequence: TGTGCCAGCAGTCGGACCGGGGAGCTGTTTTTT. Protein sequence: CASSRTGELFF.

The V gene is TRBV9, the J gene TRBJ2-3; 7 bases align to TRBD2. Germline-derived CDR1 and CDR2 are SGDLS and YYNGEE. The CDR3 length is 17 residues. Trimming at V came to 0 bases and at J to 0 bases, leaving 7 bases not matched to a gene. Here the CDR3 DNA reads TGTGCCAGCAGCGTAGGAATAAGCGGGGTTAGCACAGATACGCAGTATTTT. Residues: CASSVGISGVSTDTQYF. Full variable domain (outside the CDR3, taken from reference TRBV9 and TRBJ2-3): DSGVTQTPKHLITATGQRVTLRCSPRSGDLSVYWYQQSLDQGLQFLIQYYNGEERAKGNILERFSAQQFPDLHSELNLSSLELGDSALYFCASSVGISGVSTDTQYFGPGTRLTVL.

This chain links TRBV6-1 with TRBJ2-7, with 7 nucleotides matching TRBD1. The CDR3 extends over 15 amino acids. The germline V gene encodes CDR1 MNHNS and CDR2 SASEGT. Trimming took 2 bases from V and 3 from J; bases not matched to a gene: 7. The CDR3 DNA is TGTGCCAGCAGTGAACAGGTTTACAGGGGCTACGAGCAGTACTTC. Its protein product is CASSEQVYRGYEQYF.

The rearrangement uses TRBV6-1 and TRBJ1-2, with 7 bases fitting TRBD1. The CDR3 runs to 17 residues. The germline gives CDR1 MNHNS, CDR2 SASEGT. The V gene end was trimmed by 3 bases and the J gene end by 0 bases; junction bases not matched to a gene: 10. The CDR3 nucleotides read TGTGCCAGCAGTGACCGGGACAGACGGAAGACTAACTATGGCTACACCTTC. Translating it yields CASSDRDRRKTNYGYTF.

This rearrangement joins TRBV7-3 to TRBJ1-1; D is ambiguous. The CDR3 contains 13 residues. V was shortened by 5 bases and J by 0 bases, with 7 bases between the two germline ends. Germline CDR1 SGHTA, CDR2 FQGTGA. CDR3 DNA sequence: TGTGCCAGCAGCGCCGACATGAACACTGAAGCTTTCTTT. This translates into CASSADMNTEAFF. Full variable domain (missing parts from reference TRBV7-3 and TRBJ1-1): GAGVSQTPSNKVTEKGKYVELRCDPISGHTALYWYRQSLGQGPEFLIYFQGTGAADDSGLPNDRFFAVRPEGSVSTLKIQRTERGDSAVYLCASSADMNTEAFFGQGTRLTVV.

On this clone itself: Its ends do not fully match the called genes, so a read error is possible. V gene TRBV4-3 combines with J gene TRBJ2-6; 8 nucleotides match TRBD1. This CDR3 has 17 amino acids. The germline CDR1 and CDR2 sequences are LGHNA and YSLEER. The CDR3 coding sequence is TGCGCCAGCAGCCCGGCTCCAGGGGGCGCTGGGGCCAACGGCCTGACTTTC. It specifies CASSPAPGGAGANGLTF.

As concerns this clone: At the DNA level, this CDR3 is encoded by other sequences in the same sample as well. The chain is built from TRBV18 and TRBJ1-1, with 8 bases aligning to TRBD1. Trimming at V came to 2 bases and at J to 1 base, leaving 0 bases not matched to a gene. This CDR3 has 14 residues. Germline V lookup: CDR1 KGHSH, CDR2 LQKENI. CDR3 loop: CASSPGTGNTEAFF. The DNA for the CDR3 is TGTGCCAGCTCACCAGGGACAGGGAACACTGAAGCTTTCTTT.

The chain's CDR3 is CASRRTSAHEQYF. The CDR3 nucleotides read TGTGCCAGCAGGCGTACTAGCGCTCACGAGCAGTACTTC. The chain recombines TRBV28 with TRBJ2-7, with 7 bases matching TRBD2. Trimming removed 6 bases from V and 5 bases from J; junction bases left unmatched: 7. This CDR3 is built from 13 residues. Germline V gives CDR1 MDHEN, CDR2 SYDVKM.

The chain joins TRBV7-2 to TRBJ1-6; unclear D gene. CDR1 and CDR2 (germline): SGHTA, FQGNSA. There are 15 residues in the CDR3. The V gene lost 1 base and the J gene lost 10 bases, with 14 bases spanning the gap. This CDR3 reads CASSLGLITQSPLHF. CDR3 in DNA: TGTGCCAGCAGCTTAGGGCTTATTACGCAATCACCCCTCCACTTT.